This T cell receptor (beta chain) emerged from a study of Ad26.COV2.S vaccination and SARS-CoV-2 variants. Study information: Once, or twice with 56 days between doses, Ad26.COV2.S was given intramuscularly. Study conclusions and caveats: In TCR breadth and depth analyses, total T cell responses may have been underestimated. Measurement of non-spike TCR breadth gave similar results in vaccine and placebo recipients.

Details on this clone: Its cognate antigen is unknown.

The treatment denotes: 19 received Ad26.COV2.S at low or high dose, single or two shots; roughly five received placebo; per-sample allocation not given. Sample collection was performed on day 63 after the first vaccine or placebo injection. The assay was immunoSEQ multiplex PCR, and TCRdb's table has in-frame clones only and misses some. The profile covers hundreds of thousands of clones, with 70% to 90% appearing a single time and around 11% taken by the ten largest. Trimming cost V 9 bases and J 2 bases; bases outside gene matches: 7. CDR1 and CDR2 from the germline V gene are MDHEN and SYDVKM. The CDR3 consists of 13 residues.

The V gene is TRBV28, the J gene TRBJ2-7, with 7 nucleotides matching TRBD1. The sequence was collected from a person between 18 and 59 years old who received the Ad26.COV2.S COVID-19 vaccine or a placebo. Sequencing used peripheral blood, obtained in a trial of Ad26.COV2.S vaccine versus placebo. The CDR3, as DNA: TGTGCCAGAAAAACGGGACAGACCTACGAGCAGTACTTC. Encoded protein: CARKTGQTYEQYF. Full variable domain (remainder filled in from reference TRBV28 and TRBJ2-7): DVKVTQSSRYLVKRTGEKVFLECVQDMDHENMFWYRQDPGLGLRLIYFSYDVKMKEKGDIPEGYSVSREKKERFSLILESASTNQTSMYLCARKTGQTYEQYFGPGTRLTVT.